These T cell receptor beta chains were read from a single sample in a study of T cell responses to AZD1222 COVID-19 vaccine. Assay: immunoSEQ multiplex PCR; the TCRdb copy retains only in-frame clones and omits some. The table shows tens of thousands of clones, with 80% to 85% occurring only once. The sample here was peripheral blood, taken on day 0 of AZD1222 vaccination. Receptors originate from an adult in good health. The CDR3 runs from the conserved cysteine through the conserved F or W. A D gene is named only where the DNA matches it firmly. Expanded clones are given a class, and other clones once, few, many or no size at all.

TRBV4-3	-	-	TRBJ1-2	CASSQSWHGAYGYTF	TGCGCCAGCAGCCAGTCCTGGCACGGGGCCTATGGCTACACCTTC
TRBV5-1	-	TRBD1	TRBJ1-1	CASGQGAVGTEAFF	TGCGCCAGCGGGCAGGGGGCAGTGGGCACTGAAGCTTTCTTT
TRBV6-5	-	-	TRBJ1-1	CASSPRTGMNTEAFF	TGTGCCAGCAGTCCAAGGACGGGCATGAACACTGAAGCTTTCTTT
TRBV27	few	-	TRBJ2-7	CASSPLGGGYSYEQYF	TGTGCCAGCAGTCCTCTTGGAGGGGGGTACTCCTACGAGCAGTACTTC
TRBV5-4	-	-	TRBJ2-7	CASSLGRTTYEQYF	TGTGCCAGCAGCTTAGGACGGACTACCTACGAGCAGTACTTC
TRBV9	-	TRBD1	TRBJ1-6	CASSGTGDNSPLHF	TGTGCCAGCAGCGGGACAGGGGATAATTCACCCCTCCACTTT
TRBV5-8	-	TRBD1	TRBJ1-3	CASSLGTGVGNTIYF	TGTGCCAGCAGCTTGGGGACAGGGGTTGGAAACACCATATATTTT
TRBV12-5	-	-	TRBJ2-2	CASGLTGAGTGELFF	TGTGCTAGTGGTTTGACGGGGGCGGGCACCGGGGAGCTGTTTTTT
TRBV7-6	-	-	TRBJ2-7	CASSLTGSNEQYF	TGTGCCAGCAGCTTAACAGGGAGTAACGAGCAGTACTTC
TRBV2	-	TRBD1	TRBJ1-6	CASSERGGTVYNSPLHF	TGTGCCAGCAGTGAAAGGGGCGGGACAGTCTATAATTCACCCCTCCACTTT
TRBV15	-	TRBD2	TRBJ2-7	CATSRTSGAAYEQYF	TGTGCCACCAGCAGGACTAGCGGGGCCGCCTACGAGCAGTACTTC
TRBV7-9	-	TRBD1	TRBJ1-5	CASSLGQGGYSNQPQHF	TGTGCCAGCAGCTTAGGACAGGGGGGTTATAGCAATCAGCCCCAGCATTTT
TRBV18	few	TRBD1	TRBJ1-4	CASSPLGTALFF	TGTGCCAGCTCACCCCTCGGGACAGCTCTGTTTTTT
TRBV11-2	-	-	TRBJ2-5	CASSQTGGLETQYF	TGTGCCAGCAGCCAAACGGGGGGCCTCGAGACCCAGTACTTC
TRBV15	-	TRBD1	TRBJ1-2	CATSLGTGANYGYTF	TGTGCCACCAGCTTAGGGACAGGGGCTAACTATGGCTACACCTTC
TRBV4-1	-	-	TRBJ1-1	CASSQGDRLNTEAFF	TGCGCCAGCAGCCAAGGCGACAGGCTGAACACTGAAGCTTTCTTT
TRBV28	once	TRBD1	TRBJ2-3	CASSSPTGVGTDTQYF	TGTGCCAGCAGTTCCCCGACAGGGGTGGGCACAGATACGCAGTATTTT
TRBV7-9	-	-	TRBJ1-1	CASSFLTAQNTEAFF	TGTGCCAGCAGCTTTCTCACAGCTCAAAACACTGAAGCTTTCTTT
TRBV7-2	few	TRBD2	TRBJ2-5	CASSRGGSETQYF	TGTGCCAGCAGCCGGGGGGGCTCAGAGACCCAGTACTTC
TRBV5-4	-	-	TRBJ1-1	CASRNHTEAFF	TGTGCCAGCAGAAACCACACTGAAGCTTTCTTT
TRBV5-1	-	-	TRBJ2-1	CASSPGFPYNEQFF	TGCGCCAGCAGCCCGGGATTCCCCTACAATGAGCAGTTCTTC
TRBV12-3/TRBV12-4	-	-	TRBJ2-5	CASTLGGAQYF	TGTGCCAGCACCTTGGGGGGAGCCCAGTACTTC
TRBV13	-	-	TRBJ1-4	CASSAWPGNEKLFF	TGTGCCAGCAGCGCTTGGCCCGGTAATGAAAAACTGTTTTTT
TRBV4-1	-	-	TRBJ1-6	CASSQGVNREVASPLHF	TGCGCCAGCAGCCAAGGGGTTAATAGGGAAGTAGCCTCACCCCTCCACTTT
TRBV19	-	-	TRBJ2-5	CASSIGVQETQYF	TGTGCCAGTAGTATAGGGGTTCAAGAGACCCAGTACTTC
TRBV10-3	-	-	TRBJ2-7	CAISYEQYF	TGTGCCATCTCCTACGAGCAGTACTTC
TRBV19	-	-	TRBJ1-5	CASSSEGSYQPQHF	TGTGCCAGTAGTAGCGAGGGGTCATATCAGCCCCAGCATTTT
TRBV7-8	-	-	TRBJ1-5	CASSLPGPGADQPQHF	TGTGCCAGCAGCCTCCCGGGCCCCGGGGCGGATCAGCCCCAGCATTTT
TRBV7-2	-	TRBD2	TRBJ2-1	CASSSMTSRGTEQFF	TGTGCCAGCAGCTCTATGACTAGCCGGGGGACTGAGCAGTTCTTC
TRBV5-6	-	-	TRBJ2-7	CASSLQDWVYEQYF	TGTGCCAGCAGCCTCCAGGACTGGGTCTACGAGCAGTACTTC
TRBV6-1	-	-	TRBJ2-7	CASSEGYEQYF	TGTGCCAGCAGTGAAGGGTACGAGCAGTACTTC
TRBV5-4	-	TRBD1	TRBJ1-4	CASSGDREGEKLFF	TGTGCCAGCAGCGGAGACAGGGAGGGAGAAAAACTGTTTTTT
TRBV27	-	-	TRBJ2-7	CASRVGDSTYEQYF	TGTGCCAGCAGGGTCGGAGACAGCACCTACGAGCAGTACTTC
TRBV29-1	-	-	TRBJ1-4	CSVGGAGFATNEKLFF	TGCAGCGTTGGGGGGGCAGGTTTTGCAACTAATGAAAAACTGTTTTTT
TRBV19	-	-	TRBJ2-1	CASSIGAGTLNEQFF	TGTGCCAGTAGTATCGGGGCGGGTACTCTCAATGAGCAGTTCTTC
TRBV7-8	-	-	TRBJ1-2	CASSLAWGRDGYTF	TGTGCCAGCAGCTTAGCGTGGGGGAGGGATGGCTACACCTTC
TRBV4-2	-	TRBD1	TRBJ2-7	CATTHHDWGTGKPYEQYF	TGTGCCACCACCCACCACGACTGGGGGACAGGCAAACCTTACGAGCAGTACTTC
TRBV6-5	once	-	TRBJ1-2	CASSLGRSSDGYTF	TGTGCCAGCAGTCTTGGGAGATCTTCGGATGGCTACACCTTC
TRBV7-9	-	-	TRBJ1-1	CASSLLWGSTEAFF	TGTGCCAGCAGCTTGCTTTGGGGATCTACTGAAGCTTTCTTT
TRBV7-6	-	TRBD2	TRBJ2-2	CASSWGTSGGNTGELFF	TGTGCCAGCAGCTGGGGGACTAGCGGGGGGAACACCGGGGAGCTGTTTTTT
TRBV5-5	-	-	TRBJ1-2	CASSLVGDGGYTF	TGTGCCAGCAGCTTGGTAGGGGACGGGGGCTACACCTTC
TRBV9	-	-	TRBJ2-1	CASTGGGVASYNEQFF	TGTGCCAGCACCGGAGGCGGGGTCGCGTCCTACAATGAGCAGTTCTTC
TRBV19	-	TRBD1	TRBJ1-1	CASSPTGGLGNTEAFF	TGTGCCAGTAGCCCAACAGGGGGCTTAGGGAACACTGAAGCTTTCTTT
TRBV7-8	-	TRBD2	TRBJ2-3	CASSPAGGGASDTQYF	TGTGCCAGCAGCCCAGCGGGCGGGGGGGCCTCAGATACGCAGTATTTT
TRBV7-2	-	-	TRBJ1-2	CASSRAELWEGYTF	TGTGCCAGCAGCCGGGCGGAGCTTTGGGAAGGCTACACCTTC
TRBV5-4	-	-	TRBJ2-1	CASSLRGPSYNEQFF	TGTGCCAGCAGCTTACGGGGGCCCTCCTACAATGAGCAGTTCTTC
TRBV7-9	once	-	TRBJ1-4	CASSLEGRGEKLFF	TGTGCCAGCAGCTTAGAGGGGCGCGGTGAAAAACTGTTTTTT
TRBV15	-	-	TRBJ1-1	CATSRGRGMNTEAFF	TGTGCCACCAGCAGAGGCCGGGGCATGAACACTGAAGCTTTCTTT
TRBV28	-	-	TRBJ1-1	CASTGGGETEAFF	TGTGCCAGCACCGGGGGAGGGGAAACTGAAGCTTTCTTT
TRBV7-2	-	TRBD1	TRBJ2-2	CASSRTGSRSGELFF	TGTGCCAGCAGCCGGACAGGGTCAAGATCCGGGGAGCTGTTTTTT
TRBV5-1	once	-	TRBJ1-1	CASSGWTSGTEAFF	TGCGCCAGCAGCGGTTGGACTTCGGGCACTGAAGCTTTCTTT
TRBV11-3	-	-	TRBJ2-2	CASSLGGNTGELFF	TGTGCCAGCAGCTTAGGAGGCAACACCGGGGAGCTGTTTTTT
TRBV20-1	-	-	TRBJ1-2	CSAHRAYGYTF	TGCAGTGCGCACAGGGCCTATGGCTACACCTTC
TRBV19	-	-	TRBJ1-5	CASSTIQGLGDQPQHF	TGTGCCAGTAGTACGATACAGGGATTGGGGGATCAGCCCCAGCATTTT
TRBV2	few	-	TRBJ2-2	CASSRRANTGELFF	TGTGCCAGCAGTCGCAGGGCGAACACCGGGGAGCTGTTTTTT
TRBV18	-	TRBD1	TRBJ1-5	CASSTLGTGGNQPQHF	TGTGCCAGCTCAACCCTGGGGACAGGGGGGAATCAGCCCCAGCATTTT
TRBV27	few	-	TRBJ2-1	CATQPSAGREQFF	TGTGCCACCCAGCCTAGCGCCGGAAGGGAGCAGTTCTTC